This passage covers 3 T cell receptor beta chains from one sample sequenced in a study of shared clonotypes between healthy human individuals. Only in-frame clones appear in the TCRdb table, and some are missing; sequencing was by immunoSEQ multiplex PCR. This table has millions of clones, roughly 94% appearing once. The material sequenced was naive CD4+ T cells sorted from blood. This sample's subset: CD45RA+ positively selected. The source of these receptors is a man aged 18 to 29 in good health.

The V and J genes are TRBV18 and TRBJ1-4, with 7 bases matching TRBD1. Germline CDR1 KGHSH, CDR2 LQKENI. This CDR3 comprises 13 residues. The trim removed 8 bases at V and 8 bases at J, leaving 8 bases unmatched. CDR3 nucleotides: TGTGCCAGCGCGGGGACAGCCCGGGAAAAACTGTTTTTT. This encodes CASAGTAREKLFF.

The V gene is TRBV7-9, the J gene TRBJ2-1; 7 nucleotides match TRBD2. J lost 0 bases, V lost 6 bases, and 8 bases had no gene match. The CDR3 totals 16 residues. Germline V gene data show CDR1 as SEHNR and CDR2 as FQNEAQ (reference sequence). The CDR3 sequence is CASRPRGVLSYNEQFF. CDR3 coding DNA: TGTGCCAGCAGGCCACGGGGGGTCCTCTCCTACAATGAGCAGTTCTTC.

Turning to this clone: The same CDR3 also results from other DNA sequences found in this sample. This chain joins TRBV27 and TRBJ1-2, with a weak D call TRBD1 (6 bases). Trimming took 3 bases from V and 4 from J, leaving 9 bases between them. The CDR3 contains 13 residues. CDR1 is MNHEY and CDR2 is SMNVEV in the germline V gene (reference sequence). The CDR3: CASSFRGSYGYTF. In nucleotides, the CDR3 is TGTGCCAGCAGTTTCAGGGGTTCCTATGGCTACACCTTC.